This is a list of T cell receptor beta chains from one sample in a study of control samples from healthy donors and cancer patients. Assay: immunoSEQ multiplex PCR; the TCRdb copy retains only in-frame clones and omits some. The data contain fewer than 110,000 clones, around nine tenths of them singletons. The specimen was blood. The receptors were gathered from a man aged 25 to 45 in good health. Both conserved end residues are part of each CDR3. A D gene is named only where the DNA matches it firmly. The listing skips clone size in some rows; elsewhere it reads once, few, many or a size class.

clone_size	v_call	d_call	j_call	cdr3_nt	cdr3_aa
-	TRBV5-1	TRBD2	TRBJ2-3	TGCGCCAGCAGCAAACCGGGACTAGCGGGCACAGATACGCAGTATTTT	CASSKPGLAGTDTQYF
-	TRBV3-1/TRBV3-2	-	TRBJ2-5	TGTGCCAGCAGCTACAGGACAGCGAAAGAGACCCAGTACTTC	CASSYRTAKETQYF
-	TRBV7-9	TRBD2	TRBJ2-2	TGTGCCAGCAGGACTAGCGGGGGGGCTGCCGGGGAGCTGTTTTTT	CASRTSGGAAGELFF
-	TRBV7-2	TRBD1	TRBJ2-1	TGTGCCAGCAGCTTACAGGGGGCGTTGGGCAATGAGCAGTTCTTC	CASSLQGALGNEQFF
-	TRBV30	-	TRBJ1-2	TGTGCCTGGAGTCCCTCTCCCGTGGGACACCCAAACTATGGCTACACCTTC	CAWSPSPVGHPNYGYTF
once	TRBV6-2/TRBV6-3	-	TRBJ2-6	TGTGCCAGCAGTTACTCTGGGCTGGCGTTCTCTGGGGCCAACGTCCTGACTTTC	CASSYSGLAFSGANVLTF
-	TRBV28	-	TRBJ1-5	TGTGCCAGCTTCGGGGGGGTTAATCAGCCCCAGCATTTT	CASFGGVNQPQHF
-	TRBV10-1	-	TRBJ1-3	TGCGCCAGCAGTGAAGGAGGAGCTGGAAACACCATATATTTT	CASSEGGAGNTIYF
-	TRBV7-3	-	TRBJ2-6	TGTGCCAGCAGCCCCGACCGAAGCTCTGGGGCCAACGTCCTGACTTTC	CASSPDRSSGANVLTF
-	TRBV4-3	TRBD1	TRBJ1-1	TGCGCCAGCAGCCATCGTAGACAGGGAAGGTACACTGAAGCTTTCTTT	CASSHRRQGRYTEAFF
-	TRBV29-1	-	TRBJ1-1	TGCTTTACGGAGGGCAACTCTGAAGCTTTCTTT	CFTEGNSEAFF
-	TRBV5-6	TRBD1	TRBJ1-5	TGTGCCAGCAGCTTGCAGGGGGCGTTTAAGCAGCCCCAGCATTTT	CASSLQGAFKQPQHF
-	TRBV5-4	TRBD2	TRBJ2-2	TGTGCCAGCAGGTCACTAGCGGGGGCGAACACCGGGGAGCTGTTTTTT	CASRSLAGANTGELFF
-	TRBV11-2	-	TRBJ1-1	TGTGCCAGCAGCTTAGGTTGGGGGCCGGGCACTGAAGCTTTCTTT	CASSLGWGPGTEAFF
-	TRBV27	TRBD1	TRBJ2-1	TGTGCCAGCAGTTTTCGGACAGGGCAACACAATGAGCAGTTCTTC	CASSFRTGQHNEQFF
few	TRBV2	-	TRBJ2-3	TGTGCCAGAGGGGCCGAGGGAGCCACAGATACGCAGTATTTT	CARGAEGATDTQYF
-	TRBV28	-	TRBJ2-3	TGTGCCAGCAGTTTCCGGGGGCGCGGCACAGATACGCAGTATTTT	CASSFRGRGTDTQYF
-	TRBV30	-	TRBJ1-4	TGTGCCTGGACCAACCCCGGTTTTAATGAAAAACTGTTTTTT	CAWTNPGFNEKLFF
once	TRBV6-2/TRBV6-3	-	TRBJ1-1	TGTGCCAGCAGTTATCAAGGGATCCCTAACACTGAAGCTTTCTTT	CASSYQGIPNTEAFF
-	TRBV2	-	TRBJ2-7	TGTGCCAGCCGTGGACGGGGGCAATCCTACGAGCAGTACTTC	CASRGRGQSYEQYF
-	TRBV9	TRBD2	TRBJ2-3	TGTGCCAGCAGCGTGGGGGGTATAGCGGGAGATACGCAGTATTTT	CASSVGGIAGDTQYF
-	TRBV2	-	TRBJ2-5	TGTGCCTCGAAACAGGGTGAGAAGGAGACCCAGTACTTC	CASKQGEKETQYF
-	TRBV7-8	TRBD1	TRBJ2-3	TGTGCCAGCAGCTTAGGATTGGGGGGACCCTGGACAGGGGCAGATACGCAGTATTTT	CASSLGLGGPWTGADTQYF
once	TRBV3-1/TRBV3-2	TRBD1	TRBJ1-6	TGTGCCAGCAGCCCACAGGGGAGGGGGTCTTCACCCCTCCACTTT	CASSPQGRGSSPLHF
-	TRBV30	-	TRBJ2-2	TGTGCCTGGAGTGTATCCCACACCGGGGAGCTGTTTTTT	CAWSVSHTGELFF
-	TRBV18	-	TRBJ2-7	TGTGCCAGCTCAGTCTTCGAGGGAAGACTTTACGAGCAGTACTTC	CASSVFEGRLYEQYF
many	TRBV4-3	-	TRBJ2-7	TGCGCCAGCAGCCAAGAGACCCTTGCCGGGAATAGGCGTGGGGAGCAGTACTTC	CASSQETLAGNRRGEQYF
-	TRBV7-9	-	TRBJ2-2	TGTGCCAGCACCACGGTCGGAGGGGGGCCCCCCGGGGAGCTGTTTTTT	CASTTVGGGPPGELFF
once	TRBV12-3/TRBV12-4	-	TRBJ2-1	TGTGCCAGCAGACTGGTAAATGAGCAGTTCTTC	CASRLVNEQFF
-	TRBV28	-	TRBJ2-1	TGTGCCAGCAGTCCAGGGGTGGAGGACAATGAGCAGTTCTTC	CASSPGVEDNEQFF
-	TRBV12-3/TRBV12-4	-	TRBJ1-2	TGTGCCAGCACGAAGGAAAACTATGGCTACACCTTC	CASTKENYGYTF
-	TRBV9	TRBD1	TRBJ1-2	TGTGCCAGCAGCCTAACAGGGGGCCAGGGCTATGGCTACACCTTC	CASSLTGGQGYGYTF
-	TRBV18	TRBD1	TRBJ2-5	TGTGCCAGCTCACCCCAGACAGGGAAGGTAGAGACCCAGTACTTC	CASSPQTGKVETQYF
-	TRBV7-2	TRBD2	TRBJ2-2	TGTGCCAGCAGCTTAGTCACTAGCGGTTACACCGGGGAGCTGTTTTTT	CASSLVTSGYTGELFF
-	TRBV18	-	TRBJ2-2	TGTGCCAGCTCACCGACCACAAACACCGGGGAGCTGTTTTTT	CASSPTTNTGELFF
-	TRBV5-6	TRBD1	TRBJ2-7	TGTGCCAGCAGCTTCTATCGGGCGGGACAGGGGCTCTACGAGCAGTACTTC	CASSFYRAGQGLYEQYF
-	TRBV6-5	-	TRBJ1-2	TGTGCCAGCAGCGCCGTAGGGGAAGGTGGCTACACCTTC	CASSAVGEGGYTF
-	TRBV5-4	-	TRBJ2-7	TGTGCCAGCAGCCCCCCGGGACTCCGAGACGAGCAGTACTTC	CASSPPGLRDEQYF
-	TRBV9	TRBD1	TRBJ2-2	TGTGCCAGCAGCGGCCCTCAGGGGGATGGCACCGGGGAGCTGTTTTTT	CASSGPQGDGTGELFF
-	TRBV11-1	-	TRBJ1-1	TGTGCCAGCAGCTTCATCAGGGCACATCCTGCTTTCTTT	CASSFIRAHPAFF
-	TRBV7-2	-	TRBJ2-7	TGTGCCAGCAGCACCCGACAGGTCAACGAGCAGTACTTC	CASSTRQVNEQYF
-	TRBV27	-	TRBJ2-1	TGTGCCAGCAGTTTCCGGGCGTACAATGAGCAGTTCTTC	CASSFRAYNEQFF
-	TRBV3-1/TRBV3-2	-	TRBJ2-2	TGTGCCAGCAGCCAACTTAACAGGGCTGGCGGGGAGCTGTTTTTT	CASSQLNRAGGELFF
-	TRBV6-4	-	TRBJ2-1	TGTGCCAGCAGTGACTCTAGCTACAATGAGCAGTTCTTC	CASSDSSYNEQFF
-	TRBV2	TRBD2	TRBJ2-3	TGTGCCAGCGATCCGGGACTAGCGGGAGGGCCCGAGGCAGATACGCAGTATTTT	CASDPGLAGGPEADTQYF
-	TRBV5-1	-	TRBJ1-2	TGCGCCAGCAGCTTAAATGCGGGGCCCGGCTACACCTTC	CASSLNAGPGYTF
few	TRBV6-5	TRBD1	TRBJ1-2	TGTGCCAGCAGTTACCGGGACAGAATATATGGCTACACCTTC	CASSYRDRIYGYTF
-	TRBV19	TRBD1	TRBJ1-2	TGTGCCAGTAGTCTACAGGGGGCGACTGGTGGCTACACCTTC	CASSLQGATGGYTF
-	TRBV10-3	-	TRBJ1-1	TGTGCCATCAGTGAGTCATGGAACACTGAAGCTTTCTTT	CAISESWNTEAFF
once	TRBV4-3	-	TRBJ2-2	TGCGCCAGCAGCCAAGATGGGCGCGGGATGTACCCCGGGGAGCTGTTTTTT	CASSQDGRGMYPGELFF
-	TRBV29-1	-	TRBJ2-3	TGCAGCGTAACAGGGCTTGAAGATACGCAGTATTTT	CSVTGLEDTQYF